The 26 T cell receptor beta chains below come from one sample, sequenced in a study of T cells and Merkel cell carcinoma outcomes. Sequenced by immunoSEQ multiplex PCR; TCRdb stores in-frame clones only, minus some. The sample contains 15,000 to 25,000 clones, approximately 80% of which appear only once. The sequenced material came from tumor tissue from Merkel cell carcinoma. The receptors originated from a human donor with Merkel cell carcinoma.

CDR3 region: CASSRQTTGNTIYF. For the CDR3, the DNA is TGTGCCAGCAGCCGTCAGACAACTGGAAACACCATATATTTT. The V and J genes are TRBV5-4 and TRBJ1-3; D is unresolved. In germline, CDR1 is SGHNT, CDR2 YYREEE (reference sequence). This CDR3 is 14 amino acids long. V was clipped by 4 bases and J by 2 bases, with 10 bases between them. Complete variable domain (other parts from reference TRBV5-4 and TRBJ1-3): ETGVTQSPTHLIKTRGQQVTLRCSSQSGHNTVSWYQQALGQGPQFIFQYYREEENGRGNFPPRFSGLQFPNYSSELNVNALELDDSALYLCASSRQTTGNTIYFGEGSWLTVV.

J is TRBJ2-2 and V is TRBV6-6; 8 nucleotides agree with TRBD1. The CDR3 has 15 residues. Germline V gene lookup returns CDR1 MNHNY and CDR2 SVGAGI (reference sequence). The V gene end was trimmed by 8 bases and the J gene end by 7 bases; junction bases not matched to a gene: 12. CDR3 amino acids: CASRVDRGYIGELFF. The CDR3 DNA reads TGTGCCAGCCGCGTTGACAGGGGATATATCGGGGAGCTGTTTTTT.

This chain joins TRBV18 and TRBJ1-1, with D unresolved. Trimming left V 10 bases short and J 3 bases short, with 18 bases between. The CDR3 extends over 14 amino acids. In germline, CDR1 is KGHSH, CDR2 LQKENI. CDR3 sequence: CATSSVAGDTEAFF. The CDR3 bases are TGTGCCACGTCCTCCGTGGCGGGAGACACTGAAGCTTTCTTT.

V and J are TRBV30 and TRBJ1-1, with no clear D. Trimming removed 3 bases at V and 3 bases at J, with 5 bases between. The CDR3 consists of 11 residues. Germline V CDR1 and CDR2: GTSNPN, SVGIG (reference sequence). The CDR3 protein is CAWRWDTEAFF. The DNA for the CDR3 is TGTGCCTGGAGGTGGGACACTGAAGCTTTCTTT.

This chain links TRBV18 with TRBJ1-1, with D hard to call. Germline CDR1 reads KGHSH; CDR2 reads LQKENI. Trimming left V 3 bases short and J 8 bases short, with 10 bases between. CDR3 length equals 12 residues. CDR3 protein: CASSPNAGEAFF. The CDR3 region has the DNA TGTGCCAGCTCACCGAACGCGGGGGAAGCTTTCTTT.

V is TRBV14 and J is TRBJ2-5, with a possible D match to TRBD2 (5 bases). The CDR3 has 15 amino acids. CDR1 and CDR2 (germline): SGHDN, FVKESK. With 0 bases removed from V and 5 bases from J, the gap between germline ends came to 13 bases. The CDR3 region is CASSQDGRGLETQYF. CDR3 in DNA: TGTGCCAGCAGCCAAGATGGGAGAGGGTTGGAGACCCAGTACTTC.

The chain employs TRBV12-5 and TRBJ2-1; D is uncertain. Germline V gene lookup returns CDR1 LGHNT and CDR2 FRNRAP. Between the trimmed V and J ends, which lost 5 bases and 4 bases, there was a span of 6 bases. This CDR3 is built from 12 residues. The DNA for the CDR3 is TGTGCTAGTGGTCCCCAATACAATGAGCAGTTCTTC. Amino acids: CASGPQYNEQFF.

The chain uses TRBV7-9 and TRBJ2-2; D might be TRBD1 (5 bases). The V end was cut by 6 bases, the J end by 7 bases, with 18 bases between. This CDR3 spans 15 amino acids. The germline V gene encodes CDR1 SEHNR and CDR2 FQNEAQ (reference sequence). This CDR3 is CASSPETAWIGELFF. The DNA for the CDR3 is TGTGCCAGCAGTCCCGAGACAGCCTGGATCGGGGAGCTGTTTTTT.

This clone was seen only once. The rearrangement joins TRBV7-9 to TRBJ2-1; weak D call: TRBD2 (5 bases). Germline CDR1 SEHNR, CDR2 FQNEAQ (reference sequence). This CDR3 region has 15 residues. Trimming pared 0 bases from V and 4 bases from J, leaving 10 bases between. CDR3 DNA: TGTGCCAGCAGCTTAGCACGGGAAGCATACAATGAGCAGTTCTTC. Translated, it gives CASSLAREAYNEQFF.

The CDR3 DNA reads as TGTGCCAGCAGTGGACTGATGGGCGCCCTCTCCTACGAGCAGTACTTC. Amino acid sequence: CASSGLMGALSYEQYF. This chain connects TRBV2 to TRBJ2-7; D call uncertain. The CDR3 sequence is 16 residues long. Between the trimmed V and J ends, which lost 4 bases and 0 bases, there was a span of 16 bases. Germline values: CDR1 SNHLY, CDR2 FYNNEI.

In its sample, this clone was seen a few times. This chain joins TRBV2 and TRBJ2-5, with 7 bases aligning to TRBD2. This CDR3 has 15 amino acids. Per the germline V gene, CDR1 is SNHLY and CDR2 is FYNNEI. V shed 4 bases, J shed 1 base, and the junction held 6 bases outside the gene matches. CDR3 sequence reads: CASSVLGEGQETQYF. Here the CDR3 DNA reads TGTGCCAGCAGTGTGTTGGGGGAGGGCCAAGAGACCCAGTACTTC.

The rearrangement uses TRBV18 and TRBJ2-5; D perhaps matches TRBD1 (7 bases). The V end was cut by 6 bases, the J end by 5 bases, with 22 bases between. In germline, CDR1 is KGHSH, CDR2 LQKENI. CDR3 size: 16 residues. CDR3 residues: CASSPRQGGEWETQYF. CDR3 DNA sequence: TGTGCCAGCTCCCCCCGACAGGGAGGAGAGTGGGAGACCCAGTACTTC.

This chain uses TRBV5-1 with TRBJ1-1; D remains ambiguous. Trimming removed 0 bases at V and 1 base at J, with 16 bases between. CDR1 SGHRS and CDR2 YFSETQ come from the germline V gene. CDR3 length equals 17 residues. In DNA, the CDR3 is TGCGCCAGCAGCTTGGGGGCCGGAGCAGGTTGGAACACTGAAGCTTTCTTT. Translation: CASSLGAGAGWNTEAFF.

The chain employs TRBV9 and TRBJ2-7; no reliable D call. V was trimmed by 0 bases and J by 0 bases, leaving 4 bases between them. CDR3 length equals 13 residues. Germline V gene data show CDR1 as SGDLS and CDR2 as YYNGEE. This chain's CDR3 is CASSVDNSYEQYF. The CDR3 nucleotides read TGTGCCAGCAGCGTAGACAACTCCTACGAGCAGTACTTC.

The chain links TRBV9 to TRBJ1-1; possible D gene TRBD1, 5 bases. CDR1 is SGDLS and CDR2 is YYNGEE in the germline V gene. The CDR3 contains 13 residues. Trimming took off 3 bases at V and 0 bases at J, with 6 bases between the two ends. The CDR3 sequence: CASSGQMNTEAFF. For the CDR3, the DNA is TGTGCCAGCAGCGGACAGATGAACACTGAAGCTTTCTTT.

This rearrangement joins TRBV5-6 to TRBJ2-7; TRBD2 is a possible D gene (6 bases). Trimming removed 1 base at V and 5 bases at J, with 16 bases between. Germline V lookup: CDR1 SGHDT, CDR2 YYEEEE. CDR3 size: 15 residues. The CDR3 coding sequence is TGTGCCAGCAGCTTGAGGTCCGGCGGGACCCACGAGCAGTACTTC. Amino acid sequence: CASSLRSGGTHEQYF.

The gene calls are TRBV18 and TRBJ1-1; D ambiguous. The germline CDR1 and CDR2 sequences are KGHSH and LQKENI. The ends were cut back, 6 bases at V and 5 bases at J, with 16 bases in the middle. This CDR3 has 14 residues. The CDR3 region is CASSLHGEGTEAFF. CDR3 bases: TGTGCCAGCTCCCTCCATGGGGAAGGAACTGAAGCTTTCTTT.

This CDR3 is CASVLLAGGNNEQFF. CDR3 in DNA: TGTGCCAGCGTACTTCTGGCGGGCGGAAACAATGAGCAGTTCTTC. This chain joins TRBV6-5 and TRBJ2-1; tentative D call: TRBD2 (5 bases). This CDR3 region has 15 residues. Germline lookup yields CDR1 MNHEY and CDR2 SVGAGI. Trimming pared 8 bases from V and 5 bases from J, leaving 19 bases between.

The V and J genes are TRBV15 and TRBJ2-2; 8 nucleotides align to TRBD1. J lost 4 bases, V lost 2 bases, and 6 bases had no gene match. Per the germline V gene, CDR1 is LNHNV and CDR2 is YYDKDF (reference sequence). The CDR3 has 16 residues. The CDR3 DNA is TGTGCCACCAGCAGAATGTGGACAGGGAGCACCGGGGAGCTGTTTTTT. The encoded protein is CATSRMWTGSTGELFF.

Here the CDR3 reads CASSLIGREAFF. Here the CDR3 DNA reads TGTGCCAGCAGTTTAATCGGGAGGGAAGCTTTCTTT. The chain has TRBV27 and TRBJ1-1; unclear D gene. The V gene lost 2 bases and the J gene lost 8 bases, with 9 bases spanning the gap. CDR3 length equals 12 residues. The germline CDR1 and CDR2 sequences are MNHEY and SMNVEV (reference sequence).

The genes are TRBV5-1 and TRBJ2-1; weak D call: TRBD2 (5 bases). CDR1 is SGHRS and CDR2 is YFSETQ in the germline V gene. The CDR3 is 18 residues long. V lost 0 bases to trimming and J lost 5 bases, with 21 bases between them. As DNA, the CDR3 is TGCGCCAGCAGCTTGGAGGCGGCTAGCCGACGGTACAACAATGAGCAGTTCTTC. It codes for CASSLEAASRRYNNEQFF. Variable domain in full (rest from reference TRBV5-1 and TRBJ2-1): KAGVTQTPRYLIKTRGQQVTLSCSPISGHRSVSWYQQTPGQGLQFLFEYFSETQRNKGNFPGRFSGRQFSNSRSEMNVSTLELGDSALYLCASSLEAASRRYNNEQFFGPGTRLTVL.

The V gene is TRBV30, the J gene TRBJ1-6; D is uncertain. This CDR3 region has 16 residues. CDR1 GTSNPN and CDR2 SVGIG come from the germline V gene (reference sequence). With 6 bases removed from V and 7 bases from J, the gap between germline ends came to 22 bases. CDR3 sequence reads: CACKPGSSEANSPLHF. In nucleotides, the CDR3 is TGTGCCTGTAAACCGGGGTCCTCTGAGGCCAATTCACCCCTCCACTTT.

CDR3 region: CSAGVNEKLFF. DNA of the CDR3: TGCAGTGCCGGGGTTAATGAAAAACTGTTTTTT. V and J are TRBV20-1 and TRBJ1-4; no clear D. V lost 6 bases and J lost 4, with 6 bases in between. Germline assignment: CDR1 DFQATT and CDR2 SNEGSKA (reference sequence). CDR3 size: 11 residues.

The table lists this clone with a count of one. The chain joins TRBV5-5 to TRBJ2-7; D is uncertain. V lost 0 bases, J lost 6 bases, and 7 bases lay in between. Germline CDR1 SGHKS, CDR2 YYEKEE (reference sequence). The CDR3 spans 12 residues. The CDR3 loop is CASSLEATEQYF. Written as DNA, the CDR3 is TGTGCCAGCAGCTTGGAAGCTACCGAGCAGTACTTC.

The J gene is TRBJ2-3, the V gene TRBV5-4; maybe TRBD1 (5 bases). This CDR3 comprises 14 residues. The germline gives CDR1 SGHNT, CDR2 YYREEE (reference sequence). Trimming pared 4 bases from V and 5 bases from J, leaving 14 bases between. CDR3 region: CASSRGSFGDTQYF. The DNA for the CDR3 is TGTGCCAGCAGCAGGGGATCATTCGGAGATACGCAGTATTTT.

The chain couples TRBV19 to TRBJ2-1, with 9 positions matching TRBD1. There are 17 residues in the CDR3. Germline CDR1 and CDR2: LNHDA and SQIVND (reference sequence). Unmatched junction bases numbered 10, after V lost 0 bases and J lost 7 bases. The CDR3 sequence: CASSIDLSDRGKNEQFF. The CDR3 nucleotides are TGTGCCAGTAGTATAGATCTATCGGACAGGGGCAAGAATGAGCAGTTCTTC.